This T cell receptor beta chain was sequenced for a study of T-cell reconstitution after alpha-beta-depleted transplantation in children. V lost 5 bases, J lost 5 bases, and 13 bases lay in between. The CDR3 spans 13 residues. Germline V lookup: CDR1 SEHNR, CDR2 FQNEAQ (reference sequence). TCRbeta library construction was performed incorporating unique molecular identifiers. TCRdb re-called the PCR reads with MiXCR, one entry per CDR3 protein. The sample has about 420,000 distinct CDR3 sequences; roughly a tenth are singletons. This clonotype has more than one count but fewer than ten. V gene TRBV7-9 combines with J gene TRBJ2-7; no clear D gene. The origin of this receptor is a human donor who donated a stem cell graft to a child with acute myeloid leukemia. The sequencing used PBMCs from the stem cell graft donor, collected from the stem cell graft. CDR3 coding DNA: TGTGCCAGCAGCCTTACTTCCTACGACGAGCAGTACTTC. Translated: CASSLTSYDEQYF. The full variable domain, its missing parts supplied by reference TRBV7-9 and TRBJ2-7, is DTGVSQNPRHKITKRGQNVTFRCDPISEHNRLYWYRQTLGQGPEFLTYFQNEAQLEKSRLLSDRFSAERPKGSFSTLEIQRTEQGDSAMYLCASSLTSYDEQYFGPGTRLTVT.